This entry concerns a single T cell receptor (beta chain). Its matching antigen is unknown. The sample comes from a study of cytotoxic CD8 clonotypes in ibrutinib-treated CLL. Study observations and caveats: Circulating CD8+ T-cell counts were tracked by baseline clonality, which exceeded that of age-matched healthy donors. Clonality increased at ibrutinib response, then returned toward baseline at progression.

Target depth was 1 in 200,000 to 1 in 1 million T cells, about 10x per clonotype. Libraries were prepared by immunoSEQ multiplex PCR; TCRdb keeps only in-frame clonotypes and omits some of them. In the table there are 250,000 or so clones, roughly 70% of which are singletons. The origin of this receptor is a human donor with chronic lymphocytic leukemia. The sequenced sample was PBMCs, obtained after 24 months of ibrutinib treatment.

The CDR3 loop is CASSLSAQVGEQYF. DNA of the CDR3: TGTGCCAGCAGCTTATCGGCGCAGGTCGGCGAGCAGTACTTC. The chain couples TRBV7-6 to TRBJ2-7, with D unclear. V lost 2 bases and J 6 bases, leaving 14 bases between the germline ends. Germline V gene data show CDR1 as SGHVS and CDR2 as FNYEAQ. The CDR3 has 14 residues.